This T cell receptor beta chain was sequenced during a study of blood T cell repertoires in COVID-19. Study information: COVID-19 samples from acute and convalescent phases originated in the United States, Italy and Spain. Sample material is recorded as cDNA or gDNA derived from T cells, B-cell-depleted T cells, or PBMCs.

Unmatched junction bases numbered 7, after V lost 6 bases and J lost 0 bases. Germline V gene data show CDR1 as SQVTM and CDR2 as ANQGSEA. The CDR3 loop spans 15 amino acids. As handled by the study authors: Amplification of reference gene primers provided the estimated nucleated cell counts. TCRdb keeps only in-frame clones here, not all; method: immunoSEQ multiplex PCR. The V and J calls and clone size are taken from that table; D and trimming were inferred from the DNA. Of more than 95,000 clones listed, approximately 88% are singletons. Sample: peripheral blood. This chain connects TRBV29-1 to TRBJ1-2; 10 bases are shared with TRBD1. This TCR was recovered from a human donor in a cohort sampled during active COVID-19. The CDR3 reads CSVRDRGYTNYGYTF. The CDR3 DNA sequence: TGCAGCGTCCGGGACAGGGGCTATACTAACTATGGCTACACCTTC.